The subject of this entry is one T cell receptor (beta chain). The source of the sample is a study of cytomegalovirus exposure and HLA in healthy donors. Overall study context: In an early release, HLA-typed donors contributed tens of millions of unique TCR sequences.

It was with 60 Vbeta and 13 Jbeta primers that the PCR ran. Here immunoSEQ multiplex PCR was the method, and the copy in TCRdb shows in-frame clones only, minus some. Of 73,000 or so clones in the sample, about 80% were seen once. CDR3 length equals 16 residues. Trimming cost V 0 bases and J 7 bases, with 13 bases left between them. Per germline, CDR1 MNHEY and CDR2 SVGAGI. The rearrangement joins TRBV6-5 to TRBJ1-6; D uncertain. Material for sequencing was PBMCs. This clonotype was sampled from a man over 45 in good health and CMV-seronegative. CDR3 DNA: TGTGCCAGCAGTTACTCCTTCATCGAGCCAAATTCACCCCTCCACTTT. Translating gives CASSYSFIEPNSPLHF.